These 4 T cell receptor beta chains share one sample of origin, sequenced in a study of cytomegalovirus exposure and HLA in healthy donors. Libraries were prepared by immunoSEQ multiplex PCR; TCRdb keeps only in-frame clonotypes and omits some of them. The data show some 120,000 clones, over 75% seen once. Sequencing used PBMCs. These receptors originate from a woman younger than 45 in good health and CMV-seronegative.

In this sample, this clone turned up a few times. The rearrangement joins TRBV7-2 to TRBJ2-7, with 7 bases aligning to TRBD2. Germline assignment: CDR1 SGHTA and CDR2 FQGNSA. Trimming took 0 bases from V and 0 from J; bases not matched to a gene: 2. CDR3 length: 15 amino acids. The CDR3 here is CASSLAKRGSYEQYF. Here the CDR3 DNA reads TGTGCCAGCAGCTTAGCGAAGCGGGGCTCCTACGAGCAGTACTTC.

The CDR3: CASSSSGGAGNGELFF. DNA of the CDR3: TGTGCCAGCAGCTCTAGCGGGGGGGCCGGGAACGGGGAGCTGTTTTTT. V gene TRBV11-1 combines with J gene TRBJ2-2; 12 nucleotides match TRBD2. The J segment lost 7 bases and the V segment lost 4 bases, leaving 7 bases of the junction unmatched. This CDR3 is 16 amino acids long. The germline gives CDR1 SGHAT, CDR2 FQDESV (reference sequence).

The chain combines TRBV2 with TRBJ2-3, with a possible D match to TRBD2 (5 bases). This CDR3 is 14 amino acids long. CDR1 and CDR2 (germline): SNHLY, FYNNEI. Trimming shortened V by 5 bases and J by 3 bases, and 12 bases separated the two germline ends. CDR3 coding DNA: TGTGCCAGCAGTAGCGGAATAAGGACAGATACGCAGTATTTT. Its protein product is CASSSGIRTDTQYF.

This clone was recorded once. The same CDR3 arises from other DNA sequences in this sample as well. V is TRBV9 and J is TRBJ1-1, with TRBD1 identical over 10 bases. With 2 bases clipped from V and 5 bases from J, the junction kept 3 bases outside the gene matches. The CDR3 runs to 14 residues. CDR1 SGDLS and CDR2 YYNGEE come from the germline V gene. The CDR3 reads CASSVTGGGTEAFF. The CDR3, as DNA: TGTGCCAGCAGCGTGACAGGGGGCGGGACTGAAGCTTTCTTT.